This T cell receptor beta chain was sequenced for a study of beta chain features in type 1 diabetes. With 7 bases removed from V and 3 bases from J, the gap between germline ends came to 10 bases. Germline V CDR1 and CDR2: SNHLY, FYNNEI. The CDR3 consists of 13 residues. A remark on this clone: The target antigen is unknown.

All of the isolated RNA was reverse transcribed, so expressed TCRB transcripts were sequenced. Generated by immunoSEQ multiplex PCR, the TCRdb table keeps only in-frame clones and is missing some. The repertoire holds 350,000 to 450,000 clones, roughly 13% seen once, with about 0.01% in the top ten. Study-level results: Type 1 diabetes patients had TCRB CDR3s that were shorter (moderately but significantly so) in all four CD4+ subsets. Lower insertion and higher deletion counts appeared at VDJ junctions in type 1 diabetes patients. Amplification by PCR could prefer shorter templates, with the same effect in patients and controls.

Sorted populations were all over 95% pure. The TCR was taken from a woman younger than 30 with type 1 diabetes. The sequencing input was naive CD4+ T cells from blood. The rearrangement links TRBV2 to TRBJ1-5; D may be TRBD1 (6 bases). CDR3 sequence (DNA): TGTGCCAGCACGGACAGTACCAATCAGCCCCAGCATTTT. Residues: CASTDSTNQPQHF.